Presented here are 27 T cell receptor beta chains from one specimen sequenced in a study of identical twins. TCRdb re-called the 5' RACE reads with MiXCR, one entry per CDR3 protein. The sample carries approximately 600,000 distinct CDR3 sequences, roughly 7.2% recorded once. A further study also used this sample, focusing on yellow fever vaccine responses in identical twins.

The material sequenced was PBMCs. These receptors came from a young woman in good health.

This clonotype occurred many times. Here the CDR3 reads CASSGQGATEAFF. DNA of the CDR3: TGTGCCAGCAGTGGACAGGGGGCAACTGAAGCTTTCTTT. The chain carries TRBV12-3 or TRBV12-4 and TRBJ1-1; 11 positions agree with TRBD1. V lost 5 bases to trimming and J lost 5 bases; unmatched junction nucleotides: 1. The CDR3 is made up of 13 amino acids.

This clonotype was recorded many times. The CDR3 sequence: CASSLEWYEQYF. Here the CDR3 DNA reads TGTGCCAGCAGCTTAGAGTGGTACGAGCAGTACTTC. The chain uses TRBV7-9 and TRBJ2-7; D ambiguous. The CDR3 consists of 12 residues. V lost 1 base and J 4 bases, leaving 5 bases between the germline ends. Germline-derived CDR1 and CDR2 are SEHNR and FQNEAQ (reference sequence).

This clonotype was recorded at least ten times. The chain has TRBV5-1 and TRBJ1-6; TRBD1 is a possible D gene (6 bases). Germline CDR1 and CDR2: SGHRS and YFSETQ. Trimming removed 2 bases at V and 13 bases at J, with 13 bases between. This CDR3 spans 13 amino acids. CDR3 DNA sequence: TGCGCCAGCAGCTTTGCGTCAGGGGATCCCCTCCACTTT. Encoded protein: CASSFASGDPLHF. Based on the CDR3 plus reference TRBV5-1 and TRBJ1-6, the full variable domain is KAGVTQTPRYLIKTRGQQVTLSCSPISGHRSVSWYQQTPGQGLQFLFEYFSETQRNKGNFPGRFSGRQFSNSRSEMNVSTLELGDSALYLCASSFASGDPLHFGNGTRLTVT.

The chain joins TRBV12-3 or TRBV12-4 to TRBJ2-7; 7 bases map to TRBD2. The ends lost 8 bases at V and 5 bases at J; junction bases unmatched: 9. The length of the CDR3 is 13 residues. The CDR3 sequence: CASSERGVHEQYF. In DNA form, the CDR3 reads TGTGCCAGCTCCGAACGGGGGGTCCACGAGCAGTACTTC.

This rearrangement joins TRBV27 to TRBJ1-2; the match to TRBD1 covers 7 bases. Germline V gene sequence: CDR1 MNHEY, CDR2 SMNVEV (reference sequence). The CDR3 runs 13 residues. Trimming removed 4 bases from V and 5 bases from J; junction bases left unmatched: 4. The CDR3 bases are TGTGCCAGCAGTTCCGACAGGGAGTATGGCTACACCTTC. It is translated as CASSSDREYGYTF.

V usage is TRBV12-3 or TRBV12-4 and J usage is TRBJ2-5, with a tentative D call TRBD2 (6 bases). With 3 bases removed from V and 0 bases from J, the gap between germline ends came to 14 bases. The CDR3 has 16 amino acids. CDR3 protein: CASSLGVGGNQETQYF. The CDR3 nucleotides read TGTGCCAGCAGTTTGGGAGTGGGAGGAAACCAAGAGACCCAGTACTTC.

V gene TRBV20-1 combines with J gene TRBJ2-1, with D possibly TRBD1 on 5 matching bases. Trimming stripped 6 bases from V and 4 bases from J, with 13 bases between. The CDR3 consists of 13 residues. The germline gives CDR1 DFQATT, CDR2 SNEGSKA (reference sequence). The CDR3 region is CSAKGLDYNEQFF. In DNA form, the CDR3 reads TGCAGTGCCAAGGGGCTGGATTACAATGAGCAGTTCTTC.

At least ten counts were recorded for this clonotype. The chain joins TRBV3-1 to TRBJ1-2; no firm D call. CDR1 is LGHDT, CDR2 YNNKEL, per germline (reference sequence). Deletions cut 1 base from V and 6 bases from J, with 21 bases between. This CDR3 is 17 amino acids long. CDR3 DNA sequence: TGTGCCAGCAGCCAAGGATCCCTCGGAAAGGATGGGCATGGCTACACCTTC. Residues: CASSQGSLGKDGHGYTF.

The sample holds a few counts of this clonotype. The rearrangement uses TRBV10-3 and TRBJ2-4; D is tentatively TRBD1 or TRBD2 (5 bases each). The CDR3 is 12 residues long. CDR1 is ENHRY, CDR2 SYGVKD, per germline. The V end was cut by 7 bases, the J end by 6 bases, with 10 bases between. The CDR3 DNA is TGTGCCATCACAGATGGGGGAAACATTCAGTACTTC. The encoded protein is CAITDGGNIQYF.

This clonotype occurred many times. The gene calls are TRBV4-1 and TRBJ2-1; 9 bases align to TRBD2. The V gene's germline CDR1 is MGHRA and CDR2 YSYEKL. The CDR3 spans 15 residues. The V gene end was trimmed by 6 bases and the J gene end by 5 bases; junction bases not matched to a gene: 8. CDR3 sequence reads: CASRRAGGKDNEQFF. As DNA, the CDR3 is TGCGCCAGCAGGCGAGCGGGGGGTAAAGACAATGAGCAGTTCTTC.

The genes are TRBV7-3 and TRBJ2-3; a weak D match, TRBD1 (6 bases). CDR1 is SGHTA and CDR2 is FQGTGA in the germline V gene. The CDR3 sequence is 18 residues long. Trimming shortened V by 4 bases and J by 4 bases, and 24 bases separated the two germline ends. The CDR3 here is CASSSAGTPHFAADTQYF. CDR3 DNA: TGTGCCAGCAGCTCCGCCGGGACACCTCACTTTGCCGCAGATACGCAGTATTTT.

V usage is TRBV5-1 and J usage is TRBJ2-7; 14 bases fit TRBD2. The CDR3 length is 14 residues. V lost 7 bases to trimming and J lost 6 bases; unmatched junction nucleotides: 6. Per the germline V gene, CDR1 is SGHRS and CDR2 is YFSETQ. CDR3 in amino acids: CASGRTSGRPEQYF. The CDR3 nucleotides are TGCGCCAGCGGCCGGACTAGCGGGAGGCCCGAGCAGTACTTC.

The chain employs TRBV5-1 and TRBJ2-3, with no clear D. This CDR3 spans 15 amino acids. Trimming shortened V by 0 bases and J by 4 bases, and 12 bases separated the two germline ends. Per the germline V gene, CDR1 is SGHRS and CDR2 is YFSETQ. The CDR3 DNA reads TGCGCCAGCAGCTTGGAGGGCCCCCCCTCAGATACGCAGTATTTT. It encodes CASSLEGPPSDTQYF.

This sequence joins TRBV7-2 and TRBJ2-5; TRBD2 agrees at 15 bases. Losses at the gene ends were 4 bases for V and 9 bases for J; bases not matched to a gene: 3. The CDR3 extends over 14 amino acids. The germline CDR1 and CDR2 sequences are SGHTA and FQGNSA. The CDR3 DNA follows: TGTGCCAGCAGCTCCGGACTAGCGGGGGGGCCCCAGTACTTC. This sequence encodes CASSSGLAGGPQYF.

This clonotype was observed many times. The rearrangement joins TRBV24-1 to TRBJ2-1; no firm D call. The germline V gene has CDR1 KGHDR and CDR2 SFDVKD. Between the trimmed V and J ends, which lost 7 bases and 7 bases, there was a span of 16 bases. This CDR3 has 14 amino acids. CDR3 sequence (DNA): TGTGCCACCAGAGAAACTTTACGAGGAAATGAGCAGTTCTTC. Translated: CATRETLRGNEQFF.

This rearrangement joins TRBV12-3 or TRBV12-4 to TRBJ2-3; 9 bases map to TRBD2. The CDR3 runs 16 residues. After removal of 7 bases from V and 4 bases from J, the junction contained 12 bases not matched to a gene. The CDR3 coding sequence is TGTGCCAGCATCCCACAGGCTAGCGGGATCTCAGATACGCAGTATTTT. This codes for CASIPQASGISDTQYF.

The chain employs TRBV20-1 and TRBJ2-3; D is unclear. Looked up from germline, CDR1 is DFQATT and CDR2 is SNEGSKA (reference sequence). The CDR3 has 14 residues. V was trimmed by 0 bases and J by 2 bases, leaving 9 bases between them. CDR3 nucleotide sequence: TGCAGTGCTAGAGATGACGGTTACACAGATACGCAGTATTTT. It specifies CSARDDGYTDTQYF.

This clonotype was observed a handful of times. The gene calls are TRBV6-1 and TRBJ2-1; D gene uncertain. CDR3 size: 14 residues. The V gene's germline CDR1 is MNHNS and CDR2 SASEGT. Between the trimmed V and J ends, which lost 6 bases and 2 bases, there was a span of 11 bases. CDR3 in amino acids: CASRKSGTYNEQFF. CDR3 sequence (DNA): TGTGCCAGCAGGAAAAGTGGAACCTACAATGAGCAGTTCTTC.

The chain carries TRBV5-4 and TRBJ2-3, with 9 bases fitting TRBD2. The CDR3 sequence is 16 residues long. Germline V CDR1 and CDR2: SGHNT, YYREEE (reference sequence). Losses at the gene ends were 4 bases for V and 2 bases for J; bases not matched to a gene: 8. The CDR3 reads CASSHTAGGLTDTQYF. The CDR3 DNA follows: TGTGCCAGCAGCCATACAGCGGGAGGCCTCACAGATACGCAGTATTTT.

This clonotype was observed a handful of times. The chain employs TRBV20-1 and TRBJ2-1; 9 bases are a match to TRBD2. V shed 3 bases, J shed 7 bases, and the junction held 4 bases outside the gene matches. The CDR3 has 13 amino acids. The germline V gene has CDR1 DFQATT and CDR2 SNEGSKA (reference sequence). This CDR3 is CSASLAGVNEQFF. CDR3 DNA sequence: TGCAGTGCTAGCTTAGCGGGAGTGAATGAGCAGTTCTTC.

A few counts support this clonotype. The chain employs TRBV24-1 and TRBJ1-1, with D tentatively TRBD1 (5 bases). Trimming cost V 1 base and J 5 bases, with 7 bases left between them. Germline loops: CDR1 KGHDR, CDR2 SFDVKD. The CDR3 spans 13 residues. The DNA of the CDR3 is TGTGCCACCAGTGATTTAAAGGGGACTGAAGCTTTCTTT. It encodes CATSDLKGTEAFF.

This clonotype turned up a few times. The genes are TRBV27 and TRBJ1-1, with D hard to call. CDR1 and CDR2 from the germline V gene are MNHEY and SMNVEV (reference sequence). The V end was cut by 5 bases, the J end by 2 bases, with 12 bases between. The CDR3 length is 14 residues. The CDR3 region has the DNA TGTGCCAGCAGTGAACTGGGCACCAACACTGAAGCTTTCTTT. Translating gives CASSELGTNTEAFF.

The sample holds a few counts of this clonotype. V and J are TRBV7-2 and TRBJ2-7; TRBD2 might be the D (6 bases). Germline CDR1 SGHTA, CDR2 FQGNSA. V lost 1 base to trimming and J lost 4 bases, with 14 bases between them. The CDR3 runs to 15 residues. The chain's CDR3 is CASSLGGAGRYEQYF. CDR3 DNA: TGTGCCAGCAGCTTAGGAGGCGCGGGGAGGTACGAGCAGTACTTC.

This clonotype was seen repeatedly, ten times or more. V usage is TRBV12-3 or TRBV12-4 and J usage is TRBJ2-1; TRBD1 is a possible D gene (6 bases). The CDR3 consists of 14 residues. V was clipped by 7 bases and J by 5 bases, with 15 bases between them. CDR3 coding DNA: TGTGCCAGCACAAGGACAGTGATTAACAATGAGCAGTTCTTC. This gives the protein CASTRTVINNEQFF.

There are a few counts of this clonotype. The rearrangement joins TRBV5-1 to TRBJ2-5; D might be TRBD1 (6 bases). V lost 4 bases to trimming and J lost 2 bases, with 18 bases between them. CDR3 length: 16 amino acids. Per the germline V gene, CDR1 is SGHRS and CDR2 is YFSETQ. CDR3 protein: CASSRETGVRQETQYF. For the CDR3, the DNA is TGCGCCAGCAGCCGTGAGACAGGAGTCCGTCAAGAGACCCAGTACTTC.

This clonotype was recorded many times. This chain links TRBV7-9 with TRBJ2-1; weak D call: TRBD2 (6 bases). CDR1 SEHNR and CDR2 FQNEAQ come from the germline V gene (reference sequence). V shed 6 bases and J shed 9 bases, with 12 bases lying between them. The CDR3 spans 12 residues. Written as DNA, the CDR3 is TGTGCCAGCAGATTGACTAGTTTTGAGCAGTTCTTC. Amino acid sequence: CASRLTSFEQFF. Complete variable domain (other parts from reference TRBV7-9 and TRBJ2-1): DTGVSQNPRHKITKRGQNVTFRCDPISEHNRLYWYRQTLGQGPEFLTYFQNEAQLEKSRLLSDRFSAERPKGSFSTLEIQRTEQGDSAMYLCASRLTSFEQFFGPGTRLTVL.

Many counts were recorded for this clonotype. The CDR3 here is CASSLVPTTSYNEQFF. The CDR3 nucleotides are TGTGCCAGCAGTTTAGTCCCAACCACGTCCTACAATGAGCAGTTCTTC. This chain connects TRBV12-3 or TRBV12-4 to TRBJ2-1; D is unclear. Trimming shortened V by 1 base and J by 1 base, and 11 bases separated the two germline ends. The length of the CDR3 is 16 residues.